This T cell receptor (beta chain) stems from a study of CD8 T cells in Susac syndrome. With V trimmed by 6 bases and J by 5 bases, 7 bases remained unmatched. The CDR3 is made up of 14 amino acids. CDR1 is SNHLY, CDR2 FYNNEI, per germline. Random hexamers were used to reverse transcribe an amount of roughly 0.45 to 1 ug RNA. Each CDR3 protein is one row after TCRdb ran MiXCR on the immunoSEQ multiplex PCR reads. The table lists about 150,000 distinct CDR3 sequences, approximately 95% of them singletons. This receptor was taken from a human donor with multiple sclerosis. V usage is TRBV2 and J usage is TRBJ2-5; 9 bases are shared with TRBD1. Sequencing used CD4+ T cells from PBMCs. In DNA, the CDR3 is TGTGCCAGCAGGGGGGACAGGGCAATGGAGACCCAGTACTTC. Amino acids: CASRGDRAMETQYF.